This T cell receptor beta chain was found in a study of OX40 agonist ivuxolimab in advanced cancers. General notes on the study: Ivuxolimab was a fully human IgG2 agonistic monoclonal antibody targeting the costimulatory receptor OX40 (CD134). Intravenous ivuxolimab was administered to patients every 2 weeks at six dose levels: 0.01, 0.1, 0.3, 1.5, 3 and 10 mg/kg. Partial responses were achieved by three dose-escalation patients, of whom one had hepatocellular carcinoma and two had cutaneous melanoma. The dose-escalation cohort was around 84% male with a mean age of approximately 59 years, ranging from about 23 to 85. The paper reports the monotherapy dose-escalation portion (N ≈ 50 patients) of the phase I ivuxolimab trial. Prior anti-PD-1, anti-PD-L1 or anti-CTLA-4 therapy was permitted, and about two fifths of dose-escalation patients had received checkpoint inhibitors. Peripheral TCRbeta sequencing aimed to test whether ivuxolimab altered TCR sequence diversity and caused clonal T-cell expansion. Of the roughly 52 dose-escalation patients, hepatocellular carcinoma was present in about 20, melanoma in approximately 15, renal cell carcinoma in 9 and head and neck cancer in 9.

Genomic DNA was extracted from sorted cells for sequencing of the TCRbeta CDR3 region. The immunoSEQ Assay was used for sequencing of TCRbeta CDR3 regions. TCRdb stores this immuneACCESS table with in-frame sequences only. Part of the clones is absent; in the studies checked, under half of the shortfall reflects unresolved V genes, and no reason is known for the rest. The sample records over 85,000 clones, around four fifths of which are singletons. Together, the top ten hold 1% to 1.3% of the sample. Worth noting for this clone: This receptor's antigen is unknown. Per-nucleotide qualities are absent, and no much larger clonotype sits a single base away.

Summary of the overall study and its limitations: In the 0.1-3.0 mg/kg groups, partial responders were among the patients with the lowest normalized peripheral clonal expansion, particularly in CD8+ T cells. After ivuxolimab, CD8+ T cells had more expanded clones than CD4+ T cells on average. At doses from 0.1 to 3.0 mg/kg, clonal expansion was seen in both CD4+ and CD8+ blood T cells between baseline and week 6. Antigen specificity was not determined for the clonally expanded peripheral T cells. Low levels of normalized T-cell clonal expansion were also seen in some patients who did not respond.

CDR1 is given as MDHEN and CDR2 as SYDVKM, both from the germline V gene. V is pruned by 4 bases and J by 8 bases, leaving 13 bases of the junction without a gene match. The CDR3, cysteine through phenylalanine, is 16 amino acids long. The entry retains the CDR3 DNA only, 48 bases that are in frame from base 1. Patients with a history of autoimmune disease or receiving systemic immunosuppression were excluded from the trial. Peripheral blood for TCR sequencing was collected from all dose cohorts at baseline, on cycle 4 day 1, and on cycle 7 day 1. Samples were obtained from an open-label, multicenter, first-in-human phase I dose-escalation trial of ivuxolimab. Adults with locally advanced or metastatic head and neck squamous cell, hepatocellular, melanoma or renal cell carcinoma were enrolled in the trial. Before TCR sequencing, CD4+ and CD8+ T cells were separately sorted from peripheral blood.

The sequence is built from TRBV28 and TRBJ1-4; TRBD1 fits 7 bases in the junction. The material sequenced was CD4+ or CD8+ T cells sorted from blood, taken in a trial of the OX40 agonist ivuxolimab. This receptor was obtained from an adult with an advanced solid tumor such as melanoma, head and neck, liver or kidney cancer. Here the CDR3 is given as CASSSRSEGAGEKLFF. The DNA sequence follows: TGTGCCAGCAGTTCCCGTAGTGAGGGGGCAGGGGAAAAACTGTTTTTT.